The 32 T cell receptor beta chains below all came from one sample that was sequenced in a study of blood T cells in healthy people across ages. A sample-barcoded 5' primer and a J-beta primer mix were used in a second PCR of about 7 to 12 cycles. In TCRdb, the 5' RACE reads were re-called with MiXCR into one record per CDR3 protein. The top ten hold approximately 15% of the sample, which has some 900,000 distinct CDR3 sequences, roughly 26% seen once. Material for sequencing was blood. These receptors all come from a woman older than 75 in good health.

V usage is TRBV5-1 and J usage is TRBJ1-5, with 8 bases aligning to TRBD1. The trim removed 4 bases at V and 16 bases at J, leaving 10 bases unmatched. The CDR3 has 12 residues. Germline V gene lookup returns CDR1 SGHRS and CDR2 YFSETQ. This chain's CDR3 is CASSLDRGHLHF. The CDR3 DNA reads as TGCGCCAGCAGCCTTGACAGGGGCCATTTACATTTT.

This clonotype was recorded a few times. A much larger clone differs from this one at a single base, so this may be a read error. This chain joins TRBV7-9 and TRBJ2-6; the D gene is possibly TRBD1 (8 bases). Germline CDR1 is SEHNR and CDR2 is FQNEAQ (reference sequence). This CDR3 is built from 19 residues. The CDR3 sequence is CASSPRQGTPQGGANVRTF. CDR3 DNA sequence: TGTGCCAGCAGCCCTCGACAGGGGACCCCGCAGGGAGGGGCCAACGTCCGGACTTTC.

The J gene is TRBJ1-4, the V gene TRBV7-9, with D unclear. The CDR3 spans 14 residues. Germline CDR1 reads SEHNR; CDR2 reads FQNEAQ (reference sequence). The V end was cut by 6 bases, the J end by 8 bases, with 16 bases between. The CDR3 DNA reads as TGTGCCAGCAGGCGATCCCCGGGAGAGGAAAAACTGTTTTTT. Its translation is CASRRSPGEEKLFF.

In its sample, this clonotype was seen a few times. A junction end diverges from the germline sequence, so it may reflect a read error. V gene TRBV3-1 combines with J gene TRBJ1-2; no clear D gene. The CDR3 is 16 amino acids. Germline CDR1 is LGHDT and CDR2 is YNNKEL (reference sequence). CDR3 sequence: CASNQDFRDWNYGYTF. DNA for the CDR3: TGTGCCAGCAACCAAGACTTTAGGGATTGGAACTATGGCTACACCTTC.

The table lists this clonotype with many counts. The chain carries TRBV29-1 and TRBJ2-3; weak D call: TRBD1 (5 bases). Germline loops: CDR1 SQVTM, CDR2 ANQGSEA. There are 13 residues in the CDR3. With 3 bases removed from V and 4 bases from J, the gap between germline ends came to 11 bases. Here the CDR3 reads CSVDGRVADTQYF. CDR3 DNA sequence: TGCAGCGTTGACGGCAGGGTTGCAGATACGCAGTATTTT.

V and J are TRBV6-6 and TRBJ1-4; D remains ambiguous. Looked up from germline, CDR1 is MNHNY and CDR2 is SVGAGI (reference sequence). This CDR3 comprises 14 residues. V lost 7 bases, J lost 3 bases, and 12 bases lay in between. The CDR3 DNA sequence: TGTGCCAGCAAGAGGACGGAACCTAATGAAAAACTGTTTTTT. Translation gives CASKRTEPNEKLFF.

This clonotype was found a few times. The V and J genes are TRBV20-1 and TRBJ2-3; D is uncertain. Germline CDR1 reads DFQATT; CDR2 reads SNEGSKA (reference sequence). Trimming removed 1 base at V and 8 bases at J, with 7 bases between. The CDR3 is 11 amino acids. CDR3 nucleotides: TGCAGTGCTAGAGGGGGTACTACGCAGTATTTT. Protein product: CSARGGTTQYF.

This rearrangement joins TRBV6-1 to TRBJ2-2, with a possible D match to TRBD2 (5 bases). CDR1 MNHNS and CDR2 SASEGT come from the germline V gene. The CDR3 contains 16 residues. V lost 5 bases and J lost 0, with 13 bases in between. The CDR3 DNA is TGTGCCAGCAGTAAAGGACTGGGATCGAACACCGGGGAGCTGTTTTTT. Translated: CASSKGLGSNTGELFF.

This clonotype was observed at least ten times. The CDR3, as DNA: TGCGCCAGCAGCTTACGGGACAGGTCATACTACGAGCAGTACTTC. Its protein product is CASSLRDRSYYEQYF. The chain recombines TRBV5-1 with TRBJ2-7; 8 bases fit TRBD1. The germline CDR1 and CDR2 sequences are SGHRS and YFSETQ. The CDR3 loop spans 15 amino acids. The V and J ends lost 2 bases and 3 bases, in that order; junction bases with no gene match: 7.

The genes are TRBV4-1 and TRBJ2-1; D remains ambiguous. V was clipped by 4 bases and J by 9 bases, with 13 bases between them. The CDR3 loop spans 13 amino acids. Germline loops: CDR1 MGHRA, CDR2 YSYEKL. The DNA of the CDR3 is TGCGCCAGCAGCCGTCAACGGGCCTTTGAGCAGTTCTTC. It encodes CASSRQRAFEQFF.

J is TRBJ2-1 and V is TRBV4-3; 12 bases align to TRBD2. Germline trimming cut 0 bases from V and 5 bases from J; bases unmatched to any gene: 5. This CDR3 is built from 17 residues. Germline CDR1 reads LGHNA; CDR2 reads YSLEER. The CDR3, as DNA: TGCGCCAGCAGCCAAGATATGCTAGCGGGGGGGGACAATGAGCAGTTCTTC. It codes for CASSQDMLAGGDNEQFF.

Ten or more counts support this clonotype. The chain employs TRBV28 and TRBJ2-3; D may be TRBD2 (5 bases). Trimming took 6 bases from V and 0 from J, leaving 13 bases between them. The germline CDR1 and CDR2 sequences are MDHEN and SYDVKM. The CDR3 has 15 residues. The CDR3 DNA sequence: TGTGCCAGCAGGGTCCGGGGTTCTAGCACAGATACGCAGTATTTT. It translates to CASRVRGSSTDTQYF.

This sequence joins TRBV4-2 and TRBJ2-2; possibly TRBD2 for D (6 bases). This CDR3 spans 14 amino acids. Germline CDR1 and CDR2: LGHNA and YNFKEQ. Trimming left V 8 bases short and J 5 bases short, with 15 bases between. CDR3 amino acids: CASQVGGGTGELFF. CDR3 nucleotide sequence: TGTGCCAGCCAAGTGGGTGGAGGGACCGGGGAGCTGTTTTTT.

The chain couples TRBV6-1 to TRBJ2-3, with D possibly being TRBD2 (5 bases). V lost 8 bases to trimming and J lost 2 bases, with 14 bases between them. Germline V CDR1 and CDR2: MNHNS, SASEGT. The CDR3 is made up of 14 amino acids. The CDR3 sequence is CASQRSNPTDTQYF. The DNA of the CDR3 is TGTGCCAGCCAGCGGAGTAACCCCACAGATACGCAGTATTTT.

This clonotype came up many times. The V and J genes are TRBV20-1 and TRBJ2-3; D possibly corresponds to TRBD1 (6 bases). V gave up 5 bases and J gave up 0 bases, with 12 bases separating them. This CDR3 is 14 amino acids long. Per germline, CDR1 DFQATT and CDR2 SNEGSKA (reference sequence). The DNA for the CDR3 is TGCAGTGCTCTACAGGGAGCTAGCACAGATACGCAGTATTTT. Its protein is CSALQGASTDTQYF.

At least ten counts were recorded for this clonotype. The CDR3 DNA reads TGCGCCAGCAGCTCCCGAGGGGGCGGGAGCACTGAAGCTTTCTTT. Translation gives CASSSRGGGSTEAFF. This chain joins TRBV5-1 and TRBJ1-1; 7 bases are a match to TRBD1. The CDR3 runs to 15 residues. Germline-derived CDR1 and CDR2 are SGHRS and YFSETQ. V gave up 3 bases and J gave up 4 bases; unmatched junction bases: 9.

Note on this clonotype: A single base separates this from a much larger clone, so it may be a read error. The CDR3 nucleotides are TGCAGTGCTAGTGAGGGAAGTAGCTCCTACAATGAGCAGTACTTC. This translates into CSASEGSSSYNEQYF. This chain links TRBV20-1 with TRBJ2-1; a possible D gene is TRBD2 (5 bases). TRBJ2-7 matches the DNA end more closely, so the J call is doubtful. CDR3 length equals 15 residues. The germline gives CDR1 DFQATT, CDR2 SNEGSKA (reference sequence).

This clonotype was seen repeatedly, ten times or more. This chain joins TRBV7-9 and TRBJ2-7; D not certain. In germline, CDR1 is SEHNR, CDR2 FQNEAQ (reference sequence). The CDR3 contains 14 residues. With 1 base removed from V and 4 bases from J, the gap between germline ends came to 11 bases. CDR3 residues: CASSLGGPKYEQYF. The CDR3 nucleotides are TGTGCCAGCAGCTTAGGTGGACCCAAATACGAGCAGTACTTC.

This clonotype was observed at least ten times. The chain is built from TRBV18 and TRBJ2-3, with D unresolved. Looked up from germline, CDR1 is KGHSH and CDR2 is LQKENI. Trimming took off 2 bases at V and 4 bases at J, with 7 bases between the two ends. This CDR3 spans 13 amino acids. The CDR3 DNA is TGTGCCAGCTCACCAAGACGGTCAGATACGCAGTATTTT. Its translation is CASSPRRSDTQYF.

This clonotype was seen many times. The chain joins TRBV7-2 to TRBJ2-3; D is unclear. Germline V gene sequence: CDR1 SGHTA, CDR2 FQGNSA. CDR3 length: 16 amino acids. V was shortened by 5 bases and J by 0 bases, with 15 bases between the two germline ends. CDR3: CASSPQVPSSTDTQYF. The CDR3 DNA is TGTGCCAGCAGCCCGCAGGTCCCCTCTAGCACAGATACGCAGTATTTT. Using reference TRBV7-2 and TRBJ2-3 for the parts outside the CDR3, the full variable domain is GAGVSQSPSNKVTEKGKDVELRCDPISGHTALYWYRQSLGQGLEFLIYFQGNSAPDKSGLPSDRFSAERTGGSVSTLTIQRTQQEDSAVYLCASSPQVPSSTDTQYFGPGTRLTVL.

This clonotype was seen at least ten times. This chain uses TRBV15 with TRBJ1-1; D is undetermined. The CDR3 extends over 13 amino acids. Trimming took 5 bases from V and 5 from J, leaving 12 bases between them. The germline gives CDR1 LNHNV, CDR2 YYDKDF (reference sequence). The CDR3 loop is CATSFAGLTEAFF. The CDR3 DNA reads TGTGCCACCAGCTTCGCCGGCTTGACTGAAGCTTTCTTT.

This clonotype was detected ten times or more. The J gene is TRBJ2-7, the V gene TRBV25-1; no clear D gene. CDR1 is MGHDK and CDR2 is SYGVNS in the germline V gene. CDR3 length: 14 amino acids. The V end was cut by 6 bases, the J end by 5 bases, with 17 bases between. CDR3 sequence (DNA): TGTGCCAGCAGGAAATCCCTGCGTAGTGACGAGCAGTACTTC. Translated, it gives CASRKSLRSDEQYF.

Many counts were recorded for this clonotype. The chain recombines TRBV15 with TRBJ2-7, with D maybe TRBD1 (6 bases). V lost 7 bases and J lost 7, with 14 bases in between. This CDR3 has 12 residues. CDR1 LNHNV and CDR2 YYDKDF come from the germline V gene (reference sequence). CDR3 nucleotides: TGTGCCACCAAACAGGGAGTAGAAGAGCAGTACTTC. Its translation is CATKQGVEEQYF.

The V and J genes are TRBV10-2 and TRBJ2-3, with D perhaps TRBD1 (6 bases). The CDR3 contains 14 residues. V lost 4 bases and J lost 1, with 9 bases in between. CDR1 and CDR2 from the germline V gene are WSHSY and SAAADI. This CDR3 is CASSAAGGTDTQYF. The CDR3 nucleotides are TGCGCCAGCAGTGCCGCAGGGGGCACAGATACGCAGTATTTT.

This clonotype was picked up a small number of times. V and J are TRBV5-4 and TRBJ1-1; D is unresolved. CDR1 is SGHNT and CDR2 is YYREEE in the germline V gene (reference sequence). This CDR3 contains 14 residues. V dropped 0 bases and J dropped 3 bases, with 9 bases sitting between them. Here the CDR3 reads CASSLAQFYTEAFF. The CDR3 bases are TGTGCCAGCAGCTTGGCGCAGTTTTACACTGAAGCTTTCTTT.

The CDR3: CASRRQGAQTGELFF. CDR3 DNA: TGTGCCAGCAGGAGACAGGGGGCGCAAACCGGGGAGCTGTTTTTT. This chain uses TRBV2 with TRBJ2-2; the match to TRBD1 covers 10 bases. The junction had 6 bases not matched to a gene; V was cut back by 6 bases and J by 5 bases. The CDR3 extends over 15 amino acids. Germline V gene lookup returns CDR1 SNHLY and CDR2 FYNNEI.

The chain employs TRBV6-2 or TRBV6-3 and TRBJ2-7, with TRBD2 identical over 7 bases. Losses at the gene ends were 7 bases for V and 7 bases for J; bases not matched to a gene: 13. Germline lookup yields CDR1 MNHEY and CDR2 SVGEGT. The CDR3 is 14 amino acids. For the CDR3, the DNA is TGTGCCAGCATTAGGGAGCGGGGCTACAATGAGCAGTACTTC. Protein sequence: CASIRERGYNEQYF.

About this clonotype: Being one base from a much bigger clone, this may be a read error. The rearrangement links TRBV5-1 to TRBJ2-7, with D possibly matching TRBD2 (6 bases). The CDR3 runs 14 residues. Germline V gene sequence: CDR1 SGHRS, CDR2 YFSETQ. CDR3 coding DNA: TGCGCCGGCAGTTCAGACACGGGGGCCTACGAGCAGTACTTC. This translates into CAGSSDTGAYEQYF.

The chain combines TRBV6-2 or TRBV6-3 with TRBJ2-5; 7 nucleotides align to TRBD1. Germline CDR1 MNHEY, CDR2 SVGEGT. The CDR3 is 17 residues long. V lost 6 bases to trimming and J lost 1 base; unmatched junction nucleotides: 14. CDR3 coding DNA: TGTGCCAGCAGAGCGACCCGGGACAGAGACTTCCAAGAGACCCAGTACTTC. Amino acid sequence: CASRATRDRDFQETQYF.

This rearrangement joins TRBV30 to TRBJ1-6, with D possibly matching TRBD1 (5 bases). CDR1 and CDR2 from the germline V gene are GTSNPN and SVGIG (reference sequence). Trimming took off 2 bases at V and 5 bases at J, with 10 bases between the two ends. The CDR3 consists of 14 residues. The CDR3 loop is CAWSRDGDNSPLHF. The CDR3 DNA reads as TGTGCCTGGAGTCGGGACGGAGATAATTCACCCCTCCACTTT.

There are a few counts of this clonotype. Relative to the germline gene, one junction end is altered; a read error may explain this. The rearrangement uses TRBV4-3 and TRBJ1-4, with 7 bases that match TRBD1. Germline V lookup: CDR1 LGHNA, CDR2 YSLEER. The CDR3 sequence is 16 residues long. In DNA form, the CDR3 reads TGCACCAGCAGCCGCAAAACAGGGGCTCTTAATGAAAAACTGTTTTTT. The encoded protein is CTSSRKTGALNEKLFF.

This clonotype was counted once. A read error may produce the germline difference seen at one junction end. V gene TRBV18 combines with J gene TRBJ2-6; 10 bases line up with TRBD1. The CDR3 contains 20 residues. Germline V gene sequence: CDR1 KGHSH, CDR2 LQKENI. The DNA of the CDR3 is TGTGCCAGCTCACTCAACGGAGCGACAGGGGGCCTCTCTGGGGCCAACATCCTGACTTTC. Its translation: CASSLNGATGGLSGANILTF.